This TCR beta chain was sequenced during a study of blood T cells in healthy people across ages. A second PCR, run for about 6 to 11 cycles, used a sample-barcoded 5' primer plus a J-beta primer mix. In TCRdb, the 5' RACE reads were re-called with MiXCR into one record per CDR3 protein. This sample carries about 540,000 distinct CDR3 sequences, nearly 25% of them seen once, and the ten largest clones take roughly 9.4%. Every donor provided approximately 9.2 milliliters of peripheral blood. This clonotype came up many times. Its antigen is still unknown. This CDR3 spans 14 amino acids. Trimming pared 4 bases from V and 2 bases from J, leaving 9 bases between. Germline CDR1 is SEHNR and CDR2 is FQNEAQ (reference sequence). Study findings and constraints: Donor CMV status was unknown, possibly confounding expanded clonotype changes. Strong correlation linked observed beta diversity and percent naive T cells.

The sample was also reused in another study, on T cells of mothers and their children. From that paper: Detection of persistent microchimeric T cell clones did not occur.

Sequenced input: blood. The receptor was derived from a boy younger than 18 in good health. The rearrangement joins TRBV7-9 to TRBJ1-3; D not certain. The CDR3 DNA reads as TGTGCCAGCAGCTCAGGAGCCACTGGAAACACCATATATTTT. Amino acids: CASSSGATGNTIYF.